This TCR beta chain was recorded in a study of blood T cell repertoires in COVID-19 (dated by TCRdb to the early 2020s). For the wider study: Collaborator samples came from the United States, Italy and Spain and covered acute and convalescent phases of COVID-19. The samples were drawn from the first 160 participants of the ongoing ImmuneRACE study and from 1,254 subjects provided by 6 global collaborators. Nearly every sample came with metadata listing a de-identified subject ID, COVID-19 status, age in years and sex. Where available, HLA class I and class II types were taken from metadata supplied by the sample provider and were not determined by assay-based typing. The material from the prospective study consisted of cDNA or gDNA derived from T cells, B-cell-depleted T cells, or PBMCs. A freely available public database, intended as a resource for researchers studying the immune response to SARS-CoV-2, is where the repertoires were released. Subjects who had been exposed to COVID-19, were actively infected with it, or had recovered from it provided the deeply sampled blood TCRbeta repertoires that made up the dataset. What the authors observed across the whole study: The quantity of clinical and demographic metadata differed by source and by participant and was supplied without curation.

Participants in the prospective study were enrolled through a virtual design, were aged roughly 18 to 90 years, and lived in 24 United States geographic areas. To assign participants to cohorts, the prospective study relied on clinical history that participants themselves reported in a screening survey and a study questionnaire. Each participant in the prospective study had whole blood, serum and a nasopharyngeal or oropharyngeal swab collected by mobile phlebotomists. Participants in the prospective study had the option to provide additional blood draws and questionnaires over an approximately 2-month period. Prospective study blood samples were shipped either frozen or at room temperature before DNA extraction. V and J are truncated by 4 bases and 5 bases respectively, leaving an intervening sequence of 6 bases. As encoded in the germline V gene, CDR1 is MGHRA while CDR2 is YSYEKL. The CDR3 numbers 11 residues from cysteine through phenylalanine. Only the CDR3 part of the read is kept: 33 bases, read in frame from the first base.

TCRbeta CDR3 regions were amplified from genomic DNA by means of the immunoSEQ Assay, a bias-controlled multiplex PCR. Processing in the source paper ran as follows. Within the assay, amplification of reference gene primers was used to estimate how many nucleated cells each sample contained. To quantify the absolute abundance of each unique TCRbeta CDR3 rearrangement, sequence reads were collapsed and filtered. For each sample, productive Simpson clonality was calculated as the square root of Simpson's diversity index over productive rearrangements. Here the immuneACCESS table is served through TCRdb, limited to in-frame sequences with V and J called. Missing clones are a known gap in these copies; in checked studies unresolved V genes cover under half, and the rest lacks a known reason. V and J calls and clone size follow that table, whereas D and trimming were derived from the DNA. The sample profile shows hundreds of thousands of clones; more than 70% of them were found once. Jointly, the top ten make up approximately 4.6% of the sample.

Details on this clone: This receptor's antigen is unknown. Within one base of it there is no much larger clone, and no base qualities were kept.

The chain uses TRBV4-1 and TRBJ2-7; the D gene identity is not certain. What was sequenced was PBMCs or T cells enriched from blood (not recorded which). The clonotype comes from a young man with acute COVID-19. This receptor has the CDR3 CASSPVHEQYF. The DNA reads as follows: TGCGCCAGCAGCCCCGTCCACGAGCAGTACTTC.